Listed below are T cell receptor beta chains from one sample, sequenced in a study of T-cell reconstitution after alpha-beta-depleted transplantation in children. TCRdb recomputed calls from the PCR reads with MiXCR, one row per CDR3 protein. The sample records 200,000 or so distinct CDR3 sequences, about 7% being singletons. The input for sequencing was PBMCs, taken before TCRalphabeta/CD19-depleted stem cell transplant. Receptor source: a boy younger than 10 with acute lymphoblastic leukemia, due to receive a stem cell transplant. Each CDR3 is given with its conserved first and last residue. Each record gives: clone size, D gene, J gene, V gene, CDR3 DNA, CDR3 protein. The D gene is left open where the match is weak. Only part of the rows carry a size: once, few, many, or a class if the clone is expanded.

>many|NA|TRBJ2-2|TRBV14
TGTGCCAGCAGCCCGCTAAACACCGGGGAGCTGTTTTTT
CASSPLNTGELFF
>many|NA|TRBJ2-1|TRBV7-2
TGTGCCAGCAGCACTCGAAGGTTGGATGAGCAGTTCTTC
CASSTRRLDEQFF
>few|NA|TRBJ1-4|TRBV5-1
TGCGCCAGCAGCTTGGAATCCCCGGAAAAACTGTTTTTT
CASSLESPEKLFF
>NA|TRBD2|TRBJ2-7|TRBV4-2
TGTGCCAGCAGCCAGGTCCAAAAACTAGCGGGGCTTCCCTACGAGCAGTACTTC
CASSQVQKLAGLPYEQYF
>NA|TRBD1|TRBJ1-2|TRBV20-1
TGCAGTGCTAGACCTTCTCCGGGACAGGGAATCTACACCTTC
CSARPSPGQGIYTF
>few|TRBD2|TRBJ2-1|TRBV20-1
TGCTGTGCTAGAGGCCCCGCTAGCGGGGGGAACAATGAGCAGTTCTTC
CCARGPASGGNNEQFF
>many|NA|TRBJ1-1|TRBV29-1
TGCAGCGTTGAGGTAGGGATGAACACTGAAGCTTTCTTT
CSVEVGMNTEAFF
>many|NA|TRBJ2-3|TRBV28
TGTGCCAGCAGTCGACGGAGAGATAGGGCAGATACGCAGTATTTT
CASSRRRDRADTQYF
>NA|NA|TRBJ2-3|TRBV7-2
TGTGCCAGCAGCTCAGACCAGACCACAGATACGCAGTATTTT
CASSSDQTTDTQYF
>many|TRBD2|TRBJ2-4|TRBV2
TGTGCCAGCAGGACGGGGGGGCGAGTCTCAGCCAAAAACATTCAGTACTTC
CASRTGGRVSAKNIQYF
>many|NA|TRBJ2-3|TRBV3-1
TGTGCCAGCAGCCCCCGTCTAGATAGATACTCTAGCACAGATACGCAGTATTTT
CASSPRLDRYSSTDTQYF
>few|TRBD1|TRBJ2-7|TRBV7-2
TGTGCCAGCAGCCTCGCCAGGGGGCTCTACGAGCAGTACTTC
CASSLARGLYEQYF
>NA|TRBD2|TRBJ2-7|TRBV24-1
TGTGCCACCAGTGACCCCCGGCGGGAGGTCAACGAGCAGTACTTC
CATSDPRREVNEQYF
>many|NA|TRBJ1-5|TRBV6-2/TRBV6-3
TGTGCCAGCAGTTACAATTTGGAAGGCAATCAGCCCCAGCATTTT
CASSYNLEGNQPQHF
>many|NA|TRBJ2-3|TRBV28
TGTGCCAGCAGTGCCCATATGGTTTTAAATACGCAGTATTTT
CASSAHMVLNTQYF
>many|NA|TRBJ2-7|TRBV3-1
TGTGCCAGCAGTATTCGGATGGGGACTCGCGTCTACGAGCAGTACTTC
CASSIRMGTRVYEQYF
>many|NA|TRBJ1-2|TRBV6-5
TGTGCCAGCAGGAGCAACTATGGCTACACCTTC
CASRSNYGYTF
>many|TRBD1|TRBJ1-5|TRBV28
TGTGCCAGCAGTTCCTCCGGGACAGGGGAGGAGTATCAGCCCCAGCATTTT
CASSSSGTGEEYQPQHF
>many|TRBD2|TRBJ2-1|TRBV7-2
TGTGCCAGCAGCAGGGATGGGACTAGGAACAATGAGCAGTTCTTC
CASSRDGTRNNEQFF
>few|TRBD1|TRBJ2-4|TRBV7-2
TGTGCCAGCAGCTTAGAAGGGGACAGGGGAGAGTACTTC
CASSLEGDRGEYF
>many|NA|TRBJ2-1|TRBV20-1
TGCAGTGCCACCTTCCATGAGCAGTTCTTC
CSATFHEQFF
>many|NA|TRBJ1-6|TRBV12-3/TRBV12-4
TGTGCCAGCAGTTTAACGGGATCTAATTCACCCCTCCACTTT
CASSLTGSNSPLHF
>many|TRBD1|TRBJ1-1|TRBV3-1
TGTGCCAGCAGCTCCTGGGACAGGAACACTGAAGCTTTCTTT
CASSSWDRNTEAFF
>few|TRBD1|TRBJ1-5|TRBV28
TGTGCCAGCAGTGAGAGAGGGGGCCTGGGCAATCAGCCCCAGCATTTT
CASSERGGLGNQPQHF
>NA|TRBD1|TRBJ2-5|TRBV15
TGTGCCACCAGCAGGGACAGGGGGCGAGAGACCCAGTACTTC
CATSRDRGRETQYF
>NA|NA|TRBJ2-5|TRBV27
TGTGCCAGCAGTTTATCGGGAGCGGTAGAAGAGACCCAGTACTTC
CASSLSGAVEETQYF
>many|TRBD2|TRBJ2-3|TRBV24-1
TGTGCCACCAAAGCGGGGGGGTCAGATACGCAGTATTTT
CATKAGGSDTQYF
>many|TRBD1|TRBJ2-7|TRBV7-8
TGTGCCAGCAGCCAGGACAGGTACTACGAGCAGTACTTC
CASSQDRYYEQYF
>few|NA|TRBJ1-1|TRBV3-1
TGTGCCAGCAGCCAAGGATCTGGAGGTCTCTCAGCTTTCTTT
CASSQGSGGLSAFF
>NA|NA|TRBJ2-3|TRBV19
TGTGCCAGTAGTATTGCTGTCCTCACAGATACGCAGTATTTT
CASSIAVLTDTQYF
>many|NA|TRBJ2-3|TRBV14
TGTGCCAGCAGTAAGTGGGAGAGGCCAAGGGCCACAGATACGCAGTATTTT
CASSKWERPRATDTQYF
>many|TRBD1|TRBJ1-1|TRBV28
TGTGCCAGCAGTTTTACAGGGACAGACACTGAAGCTTTCTTT
CASSFTGTDTEAFF
>once|TRBD1|TRBJ1-1|TRBV7-2
TGTGTCAGCAGCTTCGGGACAGGGTACCTGAACACTGAAGCTTTCTTT
CVSSFGTGYLNTEAFF
>many|TRBD2|TRBJ2-1|TRBV29-1
TGCAGCGTTCCTAACCCTGCGGGAGGCAATGAGCAGTTCTTC
CSVPNPAGGNEQFF
>many|TRBD1|TRBJ1-4|TRBV29-1
TGCAGCGCCGGACAGGGGAAAGGTGAAAAACTGTTTTTT
CSAGQGKGEKLFF
>NA|TRBD2|TRBJ2-1|TRBV10-2
TGCGCCAGCAGTGACGGACTAGCGCGGAGGGATGAGCAGTTCTTC
CASSDGLARRDEQFF
>NA|NA|TRBJ1-1|TRBV6-1
TGTGCCAGCAGTGAATTTGGGGGGAGGACTGAAGCTTTCTTT
CASSEFGGRTEAFF
>few|NA|TRBJ2-7|TRBV3-1
TGTGCCAGCAGCCAAGATCGGGTACGACCCTACGAGCAGTACTTC
CASSQDRVRPYEQYF
>many|TRBD2|TRBJ2-3|TRBV5-5
TGTGCCAGCAGCCTAATAGCGGGGGGCAGCACAGATACGCAGTATTTT
CASSLIAGGSTDTQYF
>NA|NA|TRBJ1-5|TRBV20-1
TGCAGTGCACGGGACGTAGGTCAGCCCCAGCATTTT
CSARDVGQPQHF
>many|NA|TRBJ1-5|TRBV27
TGTGCCAGCAGTTCGGGCGGAGGGACGGGTCAGCCCCAGCATTTT
CASSSGGGTGQPQHF
>few|NA|TRBJ2-7|TRBV16
TGTGCCAGCAGCCGAATAGACTACGAGCAGTACTTC
CASSRIDYEQYF
>many|TRBD1|TRBJ2-5|TRBV29-1
TGCAGCGCCAAGGGGACAGGGAGTTCCCAAGAGACCCAGTACTTC
CSAKGTGSSQETQYF
>many|NA|TRBJ2-5|TRBV29-1
TGCAGCGCCGCAGGGGGGCACAATCAAGAGACCCAGTACTTC
CSAAGGHNQETQYF
>few|NA|TRBJ2-1|TRBV10-2
TGCGCCAGCATATCCGTCGGCAGGGATTACGAGGGCTCCTACAATGAGCAGTTCTTC
CASISVGRDYEGSYNEQFF
>NA|TRBD2|TRBJ2-1|TRBV2
TGTGCCAGCAGTGACGCTCCGGCGGTAGCGGGATATAACAATGAGCAGTTCTTC
CASSDAPAVAGYNNEQFF
>many|TRBD2|TRBJ2-1|TRBV6-1
TGTGCCAGCAGCGCCCTAGCGGGTCTCTACAATGAGCAGTTCTTC
CASSALAGLYNEQFF
>NA|NA|TRBJ1-2|TRBV5-1
TGCGCCAGCAGCTTGGAACAGTCGGGGGGTTATGGCTACACCTTC
CASSLEQSGGYGYTF